The clone carrying this T cell receptor beta chain was seen ten or more times. Its antigen is currently unknown. These data originate in a study of response to subunit inactivated influenza vaccine. The study's findings and limits: Only a handful of new T cells, the authors suggested, are recruited with each seasonal influenza vaccination.

TCRdb analysed the RT-PCR reads with MiXCR anew, one entry per CDR3 protein. The table records about 520,000 distinct CDR3 sequences, around 7.9% of them present only once. The germline CDR1 and CDR2 sequences are DFQATT and SNEGSKA (reference sequence). The CDR3 length is 17 residues. The junction had 20 bases not matched to a gene; V was cut back by 4 bases and J by 10 bases. The J gene is TRBJ2-1, the V gene TRBV20-1, with 9 bases identical to TRBD2. Sequencing was performed on PBMCs from blood, taken around 25 months after vaccination. This clonotype originated in a man in his fifties or sixties who received an inactivated influenza vaccine. In DNA, the CDR3 is TGCAGTGCTACCCCCTGGGCAGCGGGGGGACCTTACCAAGAGCAGTTCTTC. Translated: CSATPWAAGGPYQEQFF.